One and the same sample provided the 16 T cell receptor beta chains below, sequenced in a study of blood T cells in healthy people across ages. Primers used in a second PCR of roughly 7 to 11 cycles were a sample-barcoded 5' primer and a J-beta primer mix. TCRdb ran MiXCR on the 5' RACE reads and lists one entry per CDR3 protein. Of 1 million to 1.2 million distinct CDR3 sequences listed, around two fifths are singletons. Sequenced: blood. The receptors here all came from a man aged 18 to 29 in good health.

The chain links TRBV7-3 to TRBJ2-1; D uncertain. This CDR3 spans 13 amino acids. Looked up from germline, CDR1 is SGHTA and CDR2 is FQGTGA. Trimming cost V 5 bases and J 6 bases, with 11 bases left between them. The CDR3 sequence: CASSPKDGNEQFF. The CDR3, as DNA: TGTGCCAGCAGCCCTAAAGATGGCAATGAGCAGTTCTTC.

Of note for this clonotype: A read error may be the cause here, since a much bigger clone is one base away. The V and J genes are TRBV20-1 and TRBJ2-1, with a tentative D call TRBD2 (5 bases). The ends were cut back, 3 bases at V and 6 bases at J, with 15 bases in the middle. The length of the CDR3 is 14 residues. CDR1 and CDR2 from the germline V gene are DFQATT and SNEGSKA (reference sequence). The CDR3 DNA follows: TGCAGTGCTAGCTTGCCTCTGCGGGCCAATGAGCAGTTCTTC. It is translated as CSASLPLRANEQFF.

The chain is built from TRBV6-4 and TRBJ2-2; D not certain. This CDR3 has 15 amino acids. Trimming shortened V by 4 bases and J by 5 bases, and 14 bases separated the two germline ends. CDR1 and CDR2 (germline): MRHNA, SNTAGT. CDR3 bases: TGTGCCAGCAGTGCTAACCTTTTTGGGACCGGGGAGCTGTTTTTT. As protein: CASSANLFGTGELFF.

This clonotype was counted between two and nine times. The CDR3 coding sequence is TGTGCCAGCAGCCAAACGACAGGGTATGGCTACACCTTC. Translation gives CASSQTTGYGYTF. The gene calls are TRBV12-3 or TRBV12-4 and TRBJ1-2, with 7 bases aligning to TRBD1. This CDR3 has 13 residues. Trimming removed 6 bases from V and 5 bases from J; junction bases left unmatched: 6.

This clonotype was seen a few times. This chain uses TRBV15 with TRBJ1-5, with D unresolved. V was clipped by 0 bases and J by 2 bases, with 14 bases between them. Germline CDR1 reads LNHNV; CDR2 reads YYDKDF (reference sequence). This CDR3 is built from 17 residues. The CDR3 here is CATSRDSLGLGNQPQHF. CDR3 in DNA: TGTGCCACCAGCAGAGATTCACTGGGTCTCGGCAATCAGCCCCAGCATTTT.

This clonotype appeared many times. The chain carries TRBV6-6 and TRBJ2-3, with a weak D call TRBD2 (5 bases). Trimming shortened V by 6 bases and J by 3 bases, and 13 bases separated the two germline ends. The CDR3 extends over 14 amino acids. Germline lookup yields CDR1 MNHNY and CDR2 SVGAGI (reference sequence). CDR3 DNA sequence: TGTGCCAGCAGAATAGGACTCGCGACAGATACGCAGTATTTT. Translated, it gives CASRIGLATDTQYF.

J is TRBJ2-7 and V is TRBV7-2; 8 nucleotides agree with TRBD1. CDR3 length: 14 residues. The junction had 7 bases not matched to a gene; V was cut back by 8 bases and J by 1 base. Per germline, CDR1 SGHTA and CDR2 FQGNSA. CDR3 sequence reads: CASGQGGGSYEQYF. The DNA of the CDR3 is TGTGCCAGCGGACAGGGAGGAGGGTCCTACGAGCAGTACTTC.

The chain combines TRBV7-9 with TRBJ1-5; D remains ambiguous. Germline V CDR1 and CDR2: SEHNR, FQNEAQ (reference sequence). V was shortened by 2 bases and J by 4 bases, with 9 bases between the two germline ends. This CDR3 is 14 amino acids long. In DNA, the CDR3 is TGTGCCAGCAGCTTACCAGGTCGAAATCAGCCCCAGCATTTT. Residues: CASSLPGRNQPQHF.

For the CDR3, the DNA is TGTGCCAGCAGGGGGACAGCCAGGACTGAAGCTTTCTTT. Protein product: CASRGTARTEAFF. The chain uses TRBV12-3 or TRBV12-4 and TRBJ1-1, with 7 bases identical to TRBD1. Trimming took 6 bases from V and 5 from J; bases not matched to a gene: 6. The CDR3 contains 13 residues.

J is TRBJ1-4 and V is TRBV5-1; D gene uncertain. CDR1 and CDR2 from the germline V gene are SGHRS and YFSETQ. Trimming shortened V by 0 bases and J by 8 bases, and 8 bases separated the two germline ends. This CDR3 is 13 amino acids long. CDR3 sequence reads: CASSLGYEEKLFF. The CDR3 nucleotides are TGCGCCAGCAGCTTGGGGTACGAGGAAAAACTGTTTTTT.

The CDR3 DNA is TGTGCCAGCAGCCGGACAGGGGTAAAAGAAAAACTGTTTTTT. Amino acid sequence: CASSRTGVKEKLFF. V gene TRBV27 combines with J gene TRBJ1-4, with TRBD1 identical over 9 bases. Germline values: CDR1 MNHEY, CDR2 SMNVEV (reference sequence). CDR3 size: 14 residues. V gave up 6 bases and J gave up 8 bases; unmatched junction bases: 7.

This clonotype was counted between two and nine times. The chain links TRBV6-2 or TRBV6-3 to TRBJ2-1; TRBD1 matches 8 bases. Germline assignment: CDR1 MNHEY and CDR2 SVGEGT. This CDR3 is built from 14 residues. V dropped 7 bases and J dropped 4; count of bases not matched to a gene: 6. CDR3 amino acids: CASTKTGEYNEQFF. The DNA of the CDR3 is TGTGCCAGCACCAAGACAGGGGAGTACAATGAGCAGTTCTTC.

V gene TRBV4-2 combines with J gene TRBJ2-1; D uncertain. V lost 1 base and J 10 bases, leaving 8 bases between the germline ends. From germline, CDR1 is LGHNA and CDR2 YNFKEQ. This CDR3 has 12 residues. The CDR3 is CASSQAPREQFF. CDR3 nucleotides: TGTGCCAGCAGCCAAGCGCCCCGGGAGCAGTTCTTC.

This clonotype was detected a few times. The chain combines TRBV20-1 with TRBJ2-3, with D possibly being TRBD2 (6 bases). The CDR3 spans 13 residues. Trimming stripped 3 bases from V and 0 bases from J, with 7 bases between. From germline, CDR1 is DFQATT and CDR2 SNEGSKA (reference sequence). DNA for the CDR3: TGCAGTGCTAGTGCGGGAAGCACAGATACGCAGTATTTT. Translating it yields CSASAGSTDTQYF.

This chain joins TRBV5-1 and TRBJ2-1; D not certain. Germline CDR1 SGHRS, CDR2 YFSETQ. The CDR3 has 13 amino acids. V dropped 2 bases and J dropped 8 bases, with 11 bases sitting between them. CDR3 protein: CASSLSLSDEQFF. The CDR3 nucleotides are TGCGCCAGCAGCTTATCTCTCTCGGATGAGCAGTTCTTC. Full variable domain (remainder filled in from reference TRBV5-1 and TRBJ2-1): KAGVTQTPRYLIKTRGQQVTLSCSPISGHRSVSWYQQTPGQGLQFLFEYFSETQRNKGNFPGRFSGRQFSNSRSEMNVSTLELGDSALYLCASSLSLSDEQFFGPGTRLTVL.

This clonotype came up once. Given a much more abundant clone one base away, this may be a read error. The chain has TRBV10-3 and TRBJ2-1, with D tentatively TRBD1 (6 bases). The V gene lost 11 bases and the J gene lost 1 base, with 9 bases spanning the gap. The germline CDR1 and CDR2 sequences are ENHRY and SYGVKD. The CDR3 has 12 amino acids. The CDR3 loop is CAQGHSYNEQFF. The DNA for the CDR3 is TGTGCCCAGGGGCATTCCTACAATGAGCAGTTCTTC.